A few counts support the clone carrying this T cell receptor (beta chain). Antigen specificity is unknown. Repertoires were generated with immunoSEQ multiplex PCR, while TCRdb's copy carries only in-frame clones and drops some. Seen here are about 120,000 clones, 75% to 95% observed once, and the top ten hold 4% to 4.5%. This entry belongs to a study of T cell responses to AZD1222 COVID-19 vaccine. The germline gives CDR1 MDHEN, CDR2 SYDVKM. The CDR3 has 15 amino acids. V dropped 5 bases and J dropped 0; count of bases not matched to a gene: 6. Study-wide findings and caveats: Scientists sampled the repertoires only once the peak T cell response had passed.

The V and J genes are TRBV28 and TRBJ2-7; 8 positions agree with TRBD1. The sequence derives from an adult who received the MenACWY meningococcal vaccine as a control. The material was peripheral blood, obtained 28 days after the second dose of the MenACWY control vaccine. The CDR3 nucleotides read TGTGCCAGCAGTAGTCGGACAGGGCTCTCCTACGAGCAGTACTTC. Residues: CASSSRTGLSYEQYF. The full variable domain, with the rest looked up from reference TRBV28 and TRBJ2-7, is DVKVTQSSRYLVKRTGEKVFLECVQDMDHENMFWYRQDPGLGLRLIYFSYDVKMKEKGDIPEGYSVSREKKERFSLILESASTNQTSMYLCASSSRTGLSYEQYFGPGTRLTVT.